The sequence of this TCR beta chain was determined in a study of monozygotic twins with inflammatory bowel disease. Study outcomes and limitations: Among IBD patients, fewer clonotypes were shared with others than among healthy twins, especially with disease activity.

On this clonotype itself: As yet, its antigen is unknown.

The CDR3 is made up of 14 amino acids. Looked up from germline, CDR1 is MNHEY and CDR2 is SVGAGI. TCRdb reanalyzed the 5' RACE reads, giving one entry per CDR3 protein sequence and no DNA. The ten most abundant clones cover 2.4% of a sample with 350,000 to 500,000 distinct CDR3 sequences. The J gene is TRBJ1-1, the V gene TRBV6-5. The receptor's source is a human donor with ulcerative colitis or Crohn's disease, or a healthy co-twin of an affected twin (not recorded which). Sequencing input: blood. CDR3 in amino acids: CASSYGNPNTEAFF.